The TCR beta chain described here comes from a study of T cell changes during pregnancy in multiple sclerosis (dated by TCRdb to between 2018 and 2021). Broadly, across the study: The study looked at changes in the T cell repertoire across pregnancy in women with multiple sclerosis.

This clone was observed a single time. Its antigen remains unidentified. Base-call qualities are not available, and no considerably larger clone is one nucleotide away. The CDR3, cysteine through phenylalanine, is 16 amino acids long. CDR3 DNA is the only sequence kept; it has 48 bases, read in frame from the first base. Sequences KGHSH (CDR1) and LQKENI (CDR2) are obtained from the germline V gene. V loses 1 base at its end and J loses 6 bases; junction bases beyond the gene matches: 5. Libraries were prepared through the immunoSEQ multiplex PCR assay. The immuneACCESS repertoire file appears here via TCRdb, limited to in-frame rearrangements. These files lack a portion of the clones; in checked studies, under half of the deficit traces to unresolved V genes, and the cause of the others is not known. This sample has 20,000 to 25,000 clones in its table, and 85% to 95% of those were observed once. About 0.62% of the sample rests with the top ten.

The rearranged segments are TRBV18 and TRBJ2-2; 10 bases in between match TRBD1. This clonotype was obtained from a female donor with multiple sclerosis, enrolled in a pregnancy study. The sample here was CD4+ T cells from peripheral blood mononuclear cells, taken in the third trimester of pregnancy. The nucleotide sequence is given as TGTGCCAGCTCACCACGGACAGGGGGGGACGCCGGGGAGCTGTTTTTT. Translated, it reads CASSPRTGGDAGELFF.